This T cell receptor (beta chain) comes out of a study of blood T cells in healthy people across ages. Whole-study results and caveats: Possibly confounding the expanded clonotype changes was the fact that donor CMV status was unknown.

On this clonotype itself: What it binds is unknown.

The study recruited healthy Caucasian donors from Russia who were aged roughly 6 to 95. Extractions gave at least 5 micrograms of total RNA per sample. For the second PCR, which ran for roughly 7 to 11 cycles, a sample-barcoded 5' primer and a J-beta primer mix were used. Each cDNA molecule received a tag from a template-switch adaptor that had 12 random nucleotides. TCRdb reanalysed the 5' RACE reads using MiXCR and keeps one entry per CDR3 protein. Among over 600,000 distinct CDR3 sequences listed, under 25% were seen once. The sequence came from a man in his sixties or seventies in good health. The sample was blood.

The CDR3 DNA reads as TGTGCCAGCAGTGATCTTAATAGCGGGAGCGTGGATGAGCAGTTCTTC. Translated, it gives CASSDLNSGSVDEQFF. The rearrangement uses TRBV2 and TRBJ2-1; 9 nucleotides align to TRBD2. This CDR3 is built from 16 residues. CDR1 is SNHLY and CDR2 is FYNNEI in the germline V gene. Trimming at V came to 3 bases and at J to 8 bases, leaving 11 bases not matched to a gene.